This is a list of T cell receptor beta chains from one sample in a study of blood T cell repertoires in COVID-19. Assay: immunoSEQ multiplex PCR; the TCRdb copy retains only in-frame clones and omits some. The table includes 170,000 or so clones, approximately 87% detected once. Sequencing was done on a sample of peripheral blood. These receptors all come from an older woman with COVID-19, enrolled during active disease. CDR3s include the opening cysteine and the closing phenylalanine or tryptophan. A D gene is named only where the DNA matches it firmly. Expanded clones are given a class, and other clones once, few, many or no size at all.

CDR3 protein,CDR3 DNA,CDR3 length,V gene,J gene,D gene,clone size
CASSGDRGLITDTQYF,TGTGCCAGCAGCGGGGACAGGGGGCTTATCACAGATACGCAGTATTTT,16,TRBV11-3,TRBJ2-3,TRBD1,once
CASSHSGTGFYEQYF,TGTGCCAGCAGCCACTCCGGGACAGGGTTTTACGAGCAGTACTTC,15,TRBV7-9,TRBJ2-7,TRBD1,-
CASRHRVSYEQYF,TGTGCCAGCAGACACAGGGTATCCTACGAGCAGTACTTC,13,TRBV21-1,TRBJ2-7,-,few
CASSKRPGTQYF,TGTGCCAGTAGTAAAAGACCAGGAACGCAGTATTTT,12,TRBV19,TRBJ2-3,-,-
CASGFRGRPDTQYF,TGTGCTAGTGGTTTTCGAGGGCGGCCAGATACGCAGTATTTT,14,TRBV12-5,TRBJ2-3,-,-
CASSLPGSGEAFF,TGCGCCAGCAGCTTACCGGGTTCTGGGGAAGCTTTCTTT,13,TRBV5-1,TRBJ1-1,-,-
CASSLGTGAPTNEKLFF,TGTGCCAGCAGCTTAGGGACAGGGGCCCCAACTAATGAAAAACTGTTTTTT,17,TRBV7-9,TRBJ1-4,TRBD1,-
CASSLETGGRGYTF,TGTGCCAGCAGTTTAGAGACAGGGGGCCGGGGCTACACCTTC,14,TRBV28,TRBJ1-2,TRBD1,-
CASSNAGGYTF,TGTGCCAGCAGTAACGCCGGGGGCTACACCTTC,11,TRBV12-3/TRBV12-4,TRBJ1-2,-,-
CASSHDRGLLHYGYTF,TGCGCCAGCAGTCATGACAGGGGGCTCCTACACTATGGCTACACCTTC,16,TRBV23-1,TRBJ1-2,TRBD1,few
CASRPAAANQPQHF,TGTGCCAGCAGACCTGCGGCAGCTAATCAGCCCCAGCATTTT,14,TRBV6-5,TRBJ1-5,-,-
CASSQVALAAETQYF,TGTGCCAGCAGCCAGGTGGCTTTAGCGGCGGAGACCCAGTACTTC,15,TRBV3-1/TRBV3-2,TRBJ2-5,-,-
CASSPDGVWVVTSETQYF,TGCGCCAGCAGCCCAGACGGGGTATGGGTAGTGACATCGGAGACCCAGTACTTC,18,TRBV5-1,TRBJ2-5,-,-
CASSQKPGVTEAFF,TGCGCCAGCAGCCAAAAACCAGGGGTTACTGAAGCTTTCTTT,14,TRBV4-3,TRBJ1-1,-,-
CASTSSGTLNIQYF,TGTGCCAGCACCTCGTCCGGGACTCTAAACATTCAGTACTTC,14,TRBV28,TRBJ2-4,-,-
CASSPRQLTEAFF,TGTGCCAGCAGCCCCCGACAGCTCACTGAAGCTTTCTTT,13,TRBV2,TRBJ1-1,-,-
CASSLGLEDYEQYF,TGCGCCAGCAGCTTAGGACTAGAGGACTACGAGCAGTACTTC,14,TRBV5-1,TRBJ2-7,TRBD2,-
CASRGTSGAYEQYF,TGTGCCAGCAGGGGGACTAGCGGAGCCTACGAGCAGTACTTC,14,TRBV2,TRBJ2-7,TRBD2,-
CASSRADYGYTF,TGTGCCAGCAGCCGGGCAGACTATGGCTACACCTTC,12,TRBV3-1/TRBV3-2,TRBJ1-2,-,-
CASRGDGQQNQPQHF,TGCGCCAGCAGAGGAGACGGACAGCAAAATCAGCCCCAGCATTTT,15,TRBV23-1,TRBJ1-5,-,-
CASSKDRVYGYTF,TGTGCCAGTAGTAAGGACAGGGTCTATGGCTACACCTTC,13,TRBV19,TRBJ1-2,TRBD1,-
CASSFRGGYTF,TGTGCCAGTAGTTTCAGGGGCGGCTACACCTTC,11,TRBV19,TRBJ1-2,-,-
CASSDRDRVDEKLFF,TGTGCCAGCTCCGACCGGGACAGGGTAGATGAAAAACTGTTTTTT,15,TRBV18,TRBJ1-4,TRBD1,-
CASSLFRGLGGYGYTF,TGTGCCAGCAGTCTTTTTAGGGGGCTAGGAGGCTATGGCTACACCTTC,16,TRBV27,TRBJ1-2,TRBD1,-
CASSLRGLAGVVEKYF,TGTGCCAGCAGCTTACGGGGACTAGCGGGAGTCGTAGAAAAGTACTTC,16,TRBV7-8,TRBJ2-7,TRBD2,-
CASSPQGHGYTF,TGTGCCAGCAGCCCTCAGGGCCATGGCTACACCTTC,12,TRBV7-2,TRBJ1-2,-,-
CASSADTGDQQPQHF,TGCGCCAGCAGCGCCGACACAGGGGATCAACAGCCCCAGCATTTT,15,TRBV5-1,TRBJ1-5,TRBD1,-
CASSHNRAGYEQFF,TGCGCCAGCAGCCATAACCGAGCGGGATATGAGCAGTTCTTC,14,TRBV4-1,TRBJ2-1,TRBD2,once
CASSILAGVGTDTQYF,TGCGCCAGCAGCATTCTAGCGGGAGTGGGCACAGATACGCAGTATTTT,16,TRBV5-1,TRBJ2-3,TRBD2,-
CASSPDGTFNNQPQHF,TGCGCCAGCAGCCCGGACGGGACATTTAACAATCAGCCCCAGCATTTT,16,TRBV5-1,TRBJ1-5,-,once
CASSLDRQGRTGELFF,TGTGCCAGCAGCTTGGATCGACAGGGGAGGACCGGGGAGCTGTTTTTT,16,TRBV5-4,TRBJ2-2,TRBD1,-
CASSRPGTPGTGELFF,TGTGCCAGCAGCCGTCCTGGGACTCCTGGGACCGGGGAGCTGTTTTTT,16,TRBV3-1/TRBV3-2,TRBJ2-2,-,-
CASSQGAGTSGPTKPGYEQYF,TGTGCCAGCAGCCAAGGAGCGGGGACTAGCGGCCCGACCAAACCCGGGTACGAGCAGTACTTC,21,TRBV4-2,TRBJ2-7,TRBD2,-
CASSTLNQPQHF,TGTGCCAGCAGCACCCTAAATCAGCCCCAGCATTTT,12,TRBV3-1/TRBV3-2,TRBJ1-5,-,-
CASSITSSLGTQYF,TGTGCCAGTAGTATTACTAGCAGCCTGGGGACCCAGTACTTC,14,TRBV19,TRBJ2-5,-,once
CASRRQGTGTEAFF,TGCGCCAGCAGACGACAGGGGACGGGCACTGAAGCTTTCTTT,14,TRBV4-1,TRBJ1-1,TRBD1,-
CASSDPRDRGTDTQYF,TGTGCCAGCAGTGACCCAAGGGACAGGGGCACAGATACGCAGTATTTT,16,TRBV6-4,TRBJ2-3,TRBD1,once
CASQEAGENQPQHF,TGTGCCAGCCAAGAAGCGGGGGAGAATCAGCCCCAGCATTTT,14,TRBV28,TRBJ1-5,-,-
CASSFRGSGTEAFF,TGCGCCAGCAGCTTCAGGGGGTCTGGGACTGAAGCTTTCTTT,14,TRBV5-1,TRBJ1-1,TRBD1,few
CASRQGHQPQHF,TGTGCCAGCAGGCAGGGGCATCAGCCCCAGCATTTT,12,TRBV2,TRBJ1-5,-,-
CASSPGREYGYTF,TGTGCCAGCAGTCCCGGGCGGGAATATGGCTACACCTTC,13,TRBV6-5,TRBJ1-2,-,few